The clone carrying this T cell receptor (beta chain) occurred a few times. Its antigen is undetermined. Regarding time point: newly diagnosed GD, antithyroid drugs for less than 3 months. Construction of the TCR library relied on RNA isolated from PBMCs. These data come from a study of regulatory T cells in long-lasting Graves disease. General observations from the study: Relative to newly diagnosed Graves' patients, persistent ones had lower TCR diversity. The study found TRBV28, TRBJ1-2 and TRBJ2-5 favored in persistent disease.

Germline values: CDR1 MNHNS, CDR2 SASEGT. The CDR3 runs to 20 residues. Germline trimming cut 5 bases from V and 0 bases from J; bases unmatched to any gene: 21. In building TCR beta libraries, iRepertoire HTBI primers were used together with Arm-PCR of CDR3 regions. TCRdb ran MiXCR on the multiplex PCR reads and lists one entry per CDR3 protein. This table holds 550,000 to 650,000 distinct CDR3 sequences, about 16% found once. These same data were also listed under a study on T cells in Graves' hyperthyroidism and ophthalmopathy.

This specimen consisted of peripheral blood mononuclear cells (PBMCs), obtained at new diagnosis, from a patient treated with antithyroid drugs. The chain joins TRBV6-1 to TRBJ2-7, with TRBD2 matching over 8 bases. The sequence was obtained from a man aged 18 to 30 with Graves disease. CDR3 sequence: CASSKTPGLVGGPSSYEQYF. The DNA of the CDR3 is TGTGCCAGCAGTAAAACACCGGGACTAGTGGGAGGCCCAAGCTCCTACGAGCAGTACTTC.